The table lists the clone carrying this T cell receptor beta chain with many counts. TCR beta CDR3 sequences were amplified from RNA transcripts. The TCR CDR3 first-round RT-PCR relied on the HTBI primer set. TCRdb processed the multiplex PCR reads anew with MiXCR; each CDR3 protein has one entry. Seen here are 300,000 to 450,000 distinct CDR3 sequences, about 25% observed once, and the top ten hold more than 60%. Subjects aged 18 to 65 presented with newly diagnosed hyperthyroidism of less than 2 months' duration. These data come from a study of T cells in Graves' hyperthyroidism and ophthalmopathy. Trimming removed 8 bases at V and 0 bases at J, with 9 bases between. The CDR3 runs 13 residues. Per the germline V gene, CDR1 is SGHTA and CDR2 is FQGNSA.

The chain uses TRBV7-2 and TRBJ2-3; D tentatively reads TRBD1 or TRBD2 (5 bases each). This clonotype was obtained from a man aged 45-60 years with Graves' hyperthyroidism. The sequenced sample was blood. CDR3 loop: CASSGPSTDTQYF. CDR3 nucleotides: TGTGCCAGCTCGGGACCCAGCACAGATACGCAGTATTTT.